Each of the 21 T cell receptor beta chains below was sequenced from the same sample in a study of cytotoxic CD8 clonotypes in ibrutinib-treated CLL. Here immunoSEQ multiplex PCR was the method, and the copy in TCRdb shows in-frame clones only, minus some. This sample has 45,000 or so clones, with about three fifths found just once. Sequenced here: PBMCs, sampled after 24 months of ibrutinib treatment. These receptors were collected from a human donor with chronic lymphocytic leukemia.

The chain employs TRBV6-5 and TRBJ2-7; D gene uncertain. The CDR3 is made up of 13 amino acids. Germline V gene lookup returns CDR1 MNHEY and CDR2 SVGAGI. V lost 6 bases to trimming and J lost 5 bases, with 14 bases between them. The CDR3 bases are TGTGCCAGCAGCAACCGTCTGGGCAACGAGCAGTACTTC. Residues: CASSNRLGNEQYF.

The CDR3 DNA reads as TGTGCCAGCAGATCCGGGGCGGCGAACACCGGGGAGCTGTTTTTT. Its protein product is CASRSGAANTGELFF. The rearrangement uses TRBV2 and TRBJ2-2, with D perhaps matching TRBD1 or TRBD2 (5 bases each). CDR3 length: 15 amino acids. Germline lookup yields CDR1 SNHLY and CDR2 FYNNEI. Trimming pared 6 bases from V and 0 bases from J, leaving 11 bases between.

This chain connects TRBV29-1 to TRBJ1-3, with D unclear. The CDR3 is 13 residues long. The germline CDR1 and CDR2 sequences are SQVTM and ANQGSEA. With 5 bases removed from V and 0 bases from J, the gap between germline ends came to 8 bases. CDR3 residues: CSVREDSGNTIYF. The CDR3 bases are TGCAGCGTTCGGGAGGACTCTGGAAACACCATATATTTT.

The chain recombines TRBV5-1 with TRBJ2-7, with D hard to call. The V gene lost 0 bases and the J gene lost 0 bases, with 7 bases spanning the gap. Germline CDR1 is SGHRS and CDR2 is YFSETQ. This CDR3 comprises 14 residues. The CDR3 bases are TGCGCCAGCAGCTTGGATACAGACTCCTACGAGCAGTACTTC. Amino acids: CASSLDTDSYEQYF.

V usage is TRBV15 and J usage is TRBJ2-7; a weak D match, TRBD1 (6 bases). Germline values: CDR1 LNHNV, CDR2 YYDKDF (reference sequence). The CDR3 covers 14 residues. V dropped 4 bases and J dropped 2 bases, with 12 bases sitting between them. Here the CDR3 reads CATSKTGTTYEQYF. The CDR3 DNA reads TGTGCCACCAGCAAAACCGGGACAACCTACGAGCAGTACTTC.

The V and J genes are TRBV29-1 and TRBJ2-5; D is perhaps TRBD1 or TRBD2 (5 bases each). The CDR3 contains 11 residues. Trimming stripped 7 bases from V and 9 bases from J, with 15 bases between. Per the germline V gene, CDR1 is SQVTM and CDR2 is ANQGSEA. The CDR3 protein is CSAQTMGAQYF. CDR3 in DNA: TGCAGCGCTCAGACGATGGGGGCCCAGTACTTC.

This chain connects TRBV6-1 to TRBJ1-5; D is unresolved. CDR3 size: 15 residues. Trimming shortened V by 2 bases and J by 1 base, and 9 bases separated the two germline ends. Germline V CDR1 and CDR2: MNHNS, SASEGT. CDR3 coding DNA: TGTGCCAGCAGTGAAACCCTAAGGAGCAATCAGCCCCAGCATTTT. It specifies CASSETLRSNQPQHF.

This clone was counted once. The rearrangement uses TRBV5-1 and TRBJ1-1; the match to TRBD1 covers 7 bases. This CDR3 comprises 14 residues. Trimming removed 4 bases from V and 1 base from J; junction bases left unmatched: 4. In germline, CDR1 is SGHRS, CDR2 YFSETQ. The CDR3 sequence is CASSATGANTEAFF. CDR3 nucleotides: TGCGCCAGCAGCGCAACAGGGGCGAACACTGAAGCTTTCTTT.

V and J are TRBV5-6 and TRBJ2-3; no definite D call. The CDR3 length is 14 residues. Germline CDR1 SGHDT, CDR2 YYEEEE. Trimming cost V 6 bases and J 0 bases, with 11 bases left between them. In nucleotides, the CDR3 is TGTGCCAGCACCCACGACCAGAGCACAGATACGCAGTATTTT. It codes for CASTHDQSTDTQYF.

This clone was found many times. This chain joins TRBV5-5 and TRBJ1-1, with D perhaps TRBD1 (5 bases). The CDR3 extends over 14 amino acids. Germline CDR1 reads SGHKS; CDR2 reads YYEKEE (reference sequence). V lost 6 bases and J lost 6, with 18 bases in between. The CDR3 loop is CASNPDLGTPEAFF. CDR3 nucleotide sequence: TGTGCCAGCAACCCGGACTTAGGGACCCCTGAAGCTTTCTTT.

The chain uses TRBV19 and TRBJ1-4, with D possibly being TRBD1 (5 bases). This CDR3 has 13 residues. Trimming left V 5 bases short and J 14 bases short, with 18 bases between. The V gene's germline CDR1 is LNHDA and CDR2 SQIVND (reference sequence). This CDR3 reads CASSFAGGRNLFF. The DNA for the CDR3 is TGTGCCAGTAGTTTCGCCGGGGGGAGAAACCTGTTTTTT.

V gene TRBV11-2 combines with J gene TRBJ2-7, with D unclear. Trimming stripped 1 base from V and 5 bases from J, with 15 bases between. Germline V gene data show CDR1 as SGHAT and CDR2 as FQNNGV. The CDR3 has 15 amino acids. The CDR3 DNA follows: TGTGCCAGCAGCTTAGGGTCTCCTCGTGGGGACGAGCAGTACTTC. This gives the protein CASSLGSPRGDEQYF.

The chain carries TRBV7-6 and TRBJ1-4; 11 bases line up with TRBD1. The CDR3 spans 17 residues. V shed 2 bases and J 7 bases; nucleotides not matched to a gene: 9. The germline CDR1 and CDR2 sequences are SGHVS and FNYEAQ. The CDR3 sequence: CASSLSLGTGGFEKLFF. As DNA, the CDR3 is TGTGCCAGCAGCTTAAGTTTGGGGACAGGGGGATTTGAAAAACTGTTTTTT.

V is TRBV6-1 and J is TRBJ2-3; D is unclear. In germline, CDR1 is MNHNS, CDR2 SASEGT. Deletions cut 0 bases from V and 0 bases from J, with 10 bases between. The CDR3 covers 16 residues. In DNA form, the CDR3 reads TGTGCCAGCAGTGAAGCGGTGTGGCGGAGCACAGATACGCAGTATTTT. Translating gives CASSEAVWRSTDTQYF.

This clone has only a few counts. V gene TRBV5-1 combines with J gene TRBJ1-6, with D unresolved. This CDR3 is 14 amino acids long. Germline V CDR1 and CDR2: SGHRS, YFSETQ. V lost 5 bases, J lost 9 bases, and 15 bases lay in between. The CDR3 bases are TGCGCCAGCAGGGAGCTCCGGCAGGCTTCACCCCTCCACTTT. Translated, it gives CASRELRQASPLHF. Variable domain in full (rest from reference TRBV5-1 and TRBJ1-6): KAGVTQTPRYLIKTRGQQVTLSCSPISGHRSVSWYQQTPGQGLQFLFEYFSETQRNKGNFPGRFSGRQFSNSRSEMNVSTLELGDSALYLCASRELRQASPLHFGNGTRLTVT.

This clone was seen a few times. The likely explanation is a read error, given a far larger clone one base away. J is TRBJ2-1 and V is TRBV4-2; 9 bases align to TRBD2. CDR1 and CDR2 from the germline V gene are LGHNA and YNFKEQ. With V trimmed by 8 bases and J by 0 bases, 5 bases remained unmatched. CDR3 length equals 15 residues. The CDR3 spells CASALLAGSYNEQFF. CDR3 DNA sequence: TGTGCCAGCGCCCTACTAGCGGGCTCCTACAATGAGCAGTTCTTC.

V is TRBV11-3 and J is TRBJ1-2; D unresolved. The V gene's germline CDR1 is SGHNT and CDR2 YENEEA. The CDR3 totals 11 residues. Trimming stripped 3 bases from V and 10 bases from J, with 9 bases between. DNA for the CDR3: TGTGCCAGCAGCTTGGCAGGCTTCTACACCTTC. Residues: CASSLAGFYTF.

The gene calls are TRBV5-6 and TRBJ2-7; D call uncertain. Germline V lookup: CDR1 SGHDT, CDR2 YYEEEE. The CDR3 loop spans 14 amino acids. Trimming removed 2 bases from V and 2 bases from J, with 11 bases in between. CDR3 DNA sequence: TGTGCCAGCAGCTTAGGCGTACCGGCCTACGAGCAGTACTTC. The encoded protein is CASSLGVPAYEQYF. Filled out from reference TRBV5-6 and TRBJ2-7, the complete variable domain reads DAGVTQSPTHLIKTRGQQVTLRCSPKSGHDTVSWYQQALGQGPQFIFQYYEEEERQRGNFPDRFSGHQFPNYSSELNVNALLLGDSALYLCASSLGVPAYEQYFGPGTRLTVT.

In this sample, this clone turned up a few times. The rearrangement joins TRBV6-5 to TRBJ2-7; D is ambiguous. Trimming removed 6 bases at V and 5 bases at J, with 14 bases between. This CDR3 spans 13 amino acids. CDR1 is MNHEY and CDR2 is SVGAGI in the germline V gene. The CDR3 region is CASRLPGLHEQYF. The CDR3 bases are TGTGCCAGCAGGCTCCCCGGGCTCCACGAGCAGTACTTC.

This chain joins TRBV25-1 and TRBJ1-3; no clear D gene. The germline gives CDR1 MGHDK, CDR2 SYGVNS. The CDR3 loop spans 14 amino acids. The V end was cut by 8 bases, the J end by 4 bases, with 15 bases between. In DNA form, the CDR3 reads TGTGCCAGCGAGGACCCGGCGGGGGGAAACACCATATATTTT. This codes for CASEDPAGGNTIYF.

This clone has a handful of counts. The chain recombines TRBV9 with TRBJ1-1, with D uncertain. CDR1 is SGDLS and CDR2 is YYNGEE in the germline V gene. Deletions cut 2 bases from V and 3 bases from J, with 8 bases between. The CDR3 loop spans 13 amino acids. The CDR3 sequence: CASSVSTYTEAFF. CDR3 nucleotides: TGTGCCAGCAGCGTGTCGACTTACACTGAAGCTTTCTTT. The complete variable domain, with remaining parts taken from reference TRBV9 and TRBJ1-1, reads DSGVTQTPKHLITATGQRVTLRCSPRSGDLSVYWYQQSLDQGLQFLIQYYNGEERAKGNILERFSAQQFPDLHSELNLSSLELGDSALYFCASSVSTYTEAFFGQGTRLTVV.